This TCR beta chain appears in the sequencing data of a study of blood T cell repertoires in COVID-19. Sequencing was performed with immunoSEQ multiplex PCR; in TCRdb, only in-frame clones are kept and a portion is missing. The sample shows 220,000 or so clones, approximately 81% of them seen only once. CDR3 length: 16 residues. Trimming took 5 bases from V and 3 from J; bases not matched to a gene: 8. The germline V gene encodes CDR1 SGHTA and CDR2 FQGNSA. This sequence joins TRBV7-2 and TRBJ2-2, with 8 bases matching TRBD1. The sequencing input was peripheral blood. This receptor was taken from a woman of 80 years or more with acute or convalescent COVID-19. CDR3 sequence reads: CASSDRTGTYTGELFF. The DNA for the CDR3 is TGTGCCAGCAGCGACCGGACAGGGACCTACACCGGGGAGCTGTTTTTT.